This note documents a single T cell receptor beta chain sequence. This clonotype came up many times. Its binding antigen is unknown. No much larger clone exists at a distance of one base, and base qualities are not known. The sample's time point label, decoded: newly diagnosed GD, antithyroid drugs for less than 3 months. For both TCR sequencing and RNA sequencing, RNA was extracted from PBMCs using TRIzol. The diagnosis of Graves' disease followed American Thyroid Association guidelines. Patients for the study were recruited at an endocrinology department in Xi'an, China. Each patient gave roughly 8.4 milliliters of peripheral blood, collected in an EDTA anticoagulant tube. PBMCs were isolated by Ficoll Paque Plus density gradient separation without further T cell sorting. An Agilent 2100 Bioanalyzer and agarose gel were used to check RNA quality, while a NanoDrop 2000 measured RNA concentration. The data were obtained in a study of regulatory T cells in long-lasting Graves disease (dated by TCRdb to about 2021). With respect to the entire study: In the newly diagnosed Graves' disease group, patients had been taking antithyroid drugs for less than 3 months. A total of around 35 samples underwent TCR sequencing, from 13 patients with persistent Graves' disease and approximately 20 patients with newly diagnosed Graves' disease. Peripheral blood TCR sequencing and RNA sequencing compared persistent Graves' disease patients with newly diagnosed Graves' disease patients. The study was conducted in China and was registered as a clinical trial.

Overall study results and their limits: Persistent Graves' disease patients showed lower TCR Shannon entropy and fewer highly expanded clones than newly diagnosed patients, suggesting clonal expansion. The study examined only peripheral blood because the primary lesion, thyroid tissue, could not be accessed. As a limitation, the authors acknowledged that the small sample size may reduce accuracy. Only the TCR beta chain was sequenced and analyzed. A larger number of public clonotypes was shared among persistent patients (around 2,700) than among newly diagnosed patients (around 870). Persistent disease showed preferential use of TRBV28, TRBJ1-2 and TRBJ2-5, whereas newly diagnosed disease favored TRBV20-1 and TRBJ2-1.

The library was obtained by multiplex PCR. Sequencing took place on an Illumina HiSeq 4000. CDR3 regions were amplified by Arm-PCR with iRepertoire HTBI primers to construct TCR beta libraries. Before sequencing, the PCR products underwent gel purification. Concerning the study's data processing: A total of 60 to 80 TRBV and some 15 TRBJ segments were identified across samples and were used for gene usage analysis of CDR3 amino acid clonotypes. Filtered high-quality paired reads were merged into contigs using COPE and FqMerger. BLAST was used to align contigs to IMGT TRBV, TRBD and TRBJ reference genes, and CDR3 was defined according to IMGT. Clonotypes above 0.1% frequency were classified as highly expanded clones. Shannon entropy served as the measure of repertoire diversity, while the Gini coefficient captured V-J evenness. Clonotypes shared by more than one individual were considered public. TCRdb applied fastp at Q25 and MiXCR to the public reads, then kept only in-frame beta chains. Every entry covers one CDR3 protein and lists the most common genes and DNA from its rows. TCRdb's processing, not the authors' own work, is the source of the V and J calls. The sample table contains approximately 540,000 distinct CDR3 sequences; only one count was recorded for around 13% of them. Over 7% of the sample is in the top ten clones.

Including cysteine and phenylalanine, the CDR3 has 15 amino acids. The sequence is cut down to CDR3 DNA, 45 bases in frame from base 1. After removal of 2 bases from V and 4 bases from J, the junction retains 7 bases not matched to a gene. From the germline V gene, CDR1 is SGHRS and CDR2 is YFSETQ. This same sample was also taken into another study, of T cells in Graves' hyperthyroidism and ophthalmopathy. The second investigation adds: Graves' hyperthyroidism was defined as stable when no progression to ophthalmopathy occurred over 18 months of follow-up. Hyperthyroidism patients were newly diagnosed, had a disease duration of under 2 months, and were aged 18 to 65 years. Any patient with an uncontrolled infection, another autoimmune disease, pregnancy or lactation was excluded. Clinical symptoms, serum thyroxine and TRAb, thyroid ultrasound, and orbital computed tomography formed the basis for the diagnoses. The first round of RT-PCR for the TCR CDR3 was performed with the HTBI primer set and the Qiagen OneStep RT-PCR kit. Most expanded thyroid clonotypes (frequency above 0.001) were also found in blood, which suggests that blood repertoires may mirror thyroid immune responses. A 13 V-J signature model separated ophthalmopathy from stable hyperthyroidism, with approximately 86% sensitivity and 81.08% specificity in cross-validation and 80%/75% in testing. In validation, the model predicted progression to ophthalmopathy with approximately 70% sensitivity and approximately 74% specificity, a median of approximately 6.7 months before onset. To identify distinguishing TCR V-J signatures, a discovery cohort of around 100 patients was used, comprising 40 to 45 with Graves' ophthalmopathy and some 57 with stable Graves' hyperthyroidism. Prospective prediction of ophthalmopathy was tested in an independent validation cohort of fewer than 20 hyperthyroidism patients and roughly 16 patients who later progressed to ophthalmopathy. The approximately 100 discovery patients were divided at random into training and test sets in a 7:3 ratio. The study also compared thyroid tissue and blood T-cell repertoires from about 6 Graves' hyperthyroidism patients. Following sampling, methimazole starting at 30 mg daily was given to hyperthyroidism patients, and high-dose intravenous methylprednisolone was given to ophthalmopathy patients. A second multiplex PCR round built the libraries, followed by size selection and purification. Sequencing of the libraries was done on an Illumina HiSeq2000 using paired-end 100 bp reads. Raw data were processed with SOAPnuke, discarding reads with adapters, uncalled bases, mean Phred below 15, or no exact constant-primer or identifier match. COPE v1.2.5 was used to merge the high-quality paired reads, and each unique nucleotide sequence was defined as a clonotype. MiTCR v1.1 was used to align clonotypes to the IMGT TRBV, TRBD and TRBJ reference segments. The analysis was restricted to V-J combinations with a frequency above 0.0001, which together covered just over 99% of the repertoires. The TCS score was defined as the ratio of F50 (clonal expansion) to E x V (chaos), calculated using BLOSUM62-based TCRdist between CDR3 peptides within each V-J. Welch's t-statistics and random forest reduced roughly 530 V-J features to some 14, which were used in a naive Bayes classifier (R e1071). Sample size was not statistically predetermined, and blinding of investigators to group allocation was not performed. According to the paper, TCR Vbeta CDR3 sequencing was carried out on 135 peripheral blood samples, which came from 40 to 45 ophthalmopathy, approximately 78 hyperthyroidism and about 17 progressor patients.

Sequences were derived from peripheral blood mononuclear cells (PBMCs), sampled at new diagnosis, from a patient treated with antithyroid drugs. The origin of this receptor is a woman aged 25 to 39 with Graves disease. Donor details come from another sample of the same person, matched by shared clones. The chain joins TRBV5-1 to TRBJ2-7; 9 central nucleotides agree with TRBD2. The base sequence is TGCGCCAGCAGCTTAGTTGCGGGAGGGCGGTACGAGCAGTACTTC. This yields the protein CASSLVAGGRYEQYF.